The 12 T cell receptor beta chains below come from one sample, sequenced in a study of identical twins. One entry per CDR3 protein, called by TCRdb with MiXCR from the 5' RACE reads. Counted here are roughly 1.6 million distinct CDR3 sequences, roughly 35% occurring once; the ten biggest clones make up less than 0.35%. Sequenced input: cord blood. These receptors all stem from a newborn girl in good health.

This clonotype was counted only a few times. The rearrangement uses TRBV12-3 or TRBV12-4 and TRBJ1-1, with D perhaps TRBD1 (5 bases). V was trimmed by 6 bases and J by 5 bases, leaving 13 bases between them. The CDR3 length is 13 residues. The CDR3 bases are TGTGCCAGCAGACCCGGCAGGGAAACTGAAGCTTTCTTT. Its protein product is CASRPGRETEAFF.

This chain uses TRBV10-2 with TRBJ2-2, with 13 bases identical to TRBD2. CDR3 size: 16 residues. The ends lost 6 bases at V and 7 bases at J; junction bases unmatched: 8. Per the germline V gene, CDR1 is WSHSY and CDR2 is SAAADI. The CDR3 DNA reads as TGCGCCAGCAGCATGGGACTAGCGGGATTGATCGGGGAGCTGTTTTTT. The encoded protein is CASSMGLAGLIGELFF.

A word on this clonotype: The junction and the germline gene differ at one end; a read error may be behind it. The chain links TRBV20-1 to TRBJ1-2; 9 positions agree with TRBD1. The V gene's germline CDR1 is DFQATT and CDR2 SNEGSKA (reference sequence). The CDR3 has 14 residues. CDR3 coding DNA: TGCAGTGCGAGAGGACAGGGGATCCCCTATGGCTACACCTTC. It encodes CSARGQGIPYGYTF.

This clonotype appeared a few times. This chain's CDR3 is CSADDRGYEQYF. The CDR3 DNA reads TGCAGTGCTGATGACAGGGGGTACGAGCAGTACTTC. The chain joins TRBV20-1 to TRBJ2-7; 9 bases agree with TRBD1. The CDR3 totals 12 residues. V lost 5 bases and J lost 4; bases outside the gene matches: 3. The germline CDR1 and CDR2 sequences are DFQATT and SNEGSKA (reference sequence).

The V and J genes are TRBV7-2 and TRBJ1-1, with a tentative D call TRBD1 (6 bases). Looked up from germline, CDR1 is SGHTA and CDR2 is FQGNSA. Trimming removed 2 bases at V and 3 bases at J, with 10 bases between. The CDR3 has 14 amino acids. For the CDR3, the DNA is TGTGCCAGCAGCTTAAAGTACAGGGACACTGAAGCTTTCTTT. Its translation: CASSLKYRDTEAFF. Full variable domain (missing parts from reference TRBV7-2 and TRBJ1-1): GAGVSQSPSNKVTEKGKDVELRCDPISGHTALYWYRQSLGQGLEFLIYFQGNSAPDKSGLPSDRFSAERTGGSVSTLTIQRTQQEDSAVYLCASSLKYRDTEAFFGQGTRLTVV.

A few counts support this clonotype. The chain uses TRBV20-1 and TRBJ2-7; TRBD2 is a possible D gene (5 bases). CDR1 is DFQATT and CDR2 is SNEGSKA in the germline V gene (reference sequence). The CDR3 totals 12 residues. Trimming stripped 6 bases from V and 6 bases from J, with 15 bases between. The chain's CDR3 is CSASELGAEQYF. In DNA, the CDR3 is TGCAGTGCGAGCGAACTAGGAGCCGAGCAGTACTTC.

This clonotype was detected a few times. The V and J genes are TRBV12-3 or TRBV12-4 and TRBJ2-1; the match to TRBD2 covers 8 bases. The CDR3 consists of 13 residues. V dropped 6 bases and J dropped 6; count of bases not matched to a gene: 4. CDR3 nucleotide sequence: TGTGCCAGCAGCCAGCGGGGGCCCAATGAGCAGTTCTTC. The encoded protein is CASSQRGPNEQFF.

The CDR3 here is CASSLVAADYGYTF. The CDR3 DNA reads as TGTGCCAGCAGCTTAGTTGCCGCGGACTATGGCTACACCTTC. The chain employs TRBV7-9 and TRBJ1-2; D gene uncertain. Trimming removed 1 base from V and 3 bases from J, with 9 bases in between. This CDR3 spans 14 amino acids. In germline, CDR1 is SEHNR, CDR2 FQNEAQ (reference sequence).

The CDR3 DNA reads TGCGCCAGCAGTGACCCGACAGGGGACAATCAGCCCCAGCATTTT. Amino acid sequence: CASSDPTGDNQPQHF. V gene TRBV10-2 combines with J gene TRBJ1-5, with 8 bases aligning to TRBD1. Germline CDR1 WSHSY, CDR2 SAAADI. The CDR3 runs 15 residues. V gave up 3 bases and J gave up 3 bases; unmatched junction bases: 4.

The chain is built from TRBV28 and TRBJ2-7; 10 bases map to TRBD2. The length of the CDR3 is 16 residues. Trimming removed 2 bases from V and 3 bases from J; junction bases left unmatched: 7. Germline values: CDR1 MDHEN, CDR2 SYDVKM. The CDR3, as DNA: TGTGCCAGCAGTTTAGTTGGGCCTAGCGGGAGCTACGAGCAGTACTTC. This codes for CASSLVGPSGSYEQYF.

J is TRBJ1-1 and V is TRBV18; the match to TRBD1 covers 7 bases. Germline CDR1 reads KGHSH; CDR2 reads LQKENI. The CDR3 loop spans 16 amino acids. Losses at the gene ends were 4 bases for V and 7 bases for J; bases not matched to a gene: 15. DNA of the CDR3: TGTGCCAGCTCACGCCGGGACAGTGCCGTCTGGGGTGAAGCTTTCTTT. Translating gives CASSRRDSAVWGEAFF.

The chain uses TRBV20-1 and TRBJ2-4, with 11 bases that match TRBD1. Germline V gives CDR1 DFQATT, CDR2 SNEGSKA (reference sequence). V lost 5 bases to trimming and J lost 1 base; unmatched junction nucleotides: 4. The CDR3 runs 15 residues. CDR3 sequence (DNA): TGCAGTGCTCCCAGGACAGGGGGCGCCAAAAACATTCAGTACTTC. Translation: CSAPRTGGAKNIQYF.